The clone carrying this T cell receptor beta chain was seen a handful of times. Antigen unknown. The CDR3 length is 15 residues. CDR1 is MNHNS, CDR2 SASEGT, per germline. The junction had 4 bases not matched to a gene; V was cut back by 2 bases and J by 2 bases. The source of the sample is a study of graft-versus-host responses after intestinal transplantation. Study findings and constraints: Peak levels of circulating GvH clones tracked with early post-transplant HvG declines. GvH clones detected in recipient marrow included some appearing first in ileum or blood.

Using immunoSEQ multiplex PCR, the repertoire was profiled, and TCRdb retains in-frame clones only, with some absent. The sample records 90,000 to 150,000 clones, roughly 93% being singletons. The rearrangement uses TRBV6-1 and TRBJ2-7; 9 bases are a match to TRBD1. The sequences come from unstimulated CD4+ T cells sorted from spleen or lymph node cells, collected before intestinal transplant. The TCR originated in a human donor who received an intestinal transplant. The CDR3: CASSEMRQGAYEQYF. In nucleotides, the CDR3 is TGTGCCAGCAGTGAAATGAGACAGGGGGCCTACGAGCAGTACTTC.